The next 9 T cell receptor beta chains were all read from a single sample in a study of blood T cells in healthy people across ages. A J-beta primer mix and a sample-barcoded 5' primer were used in a second PCR of roughly 7 to 12 cycles. Via MiXCR, TCRdb re-called the 5' RACE reads, giving one row per CDR3 protein. There are just under 550,000 distinct CDR3 sequences in the sample; 24% occur only once, and around 10% lies in the top ten. This sample was shared with a second study, whose subject was T cells of mothers and their children.

Sequencing was done on a sample of blood. These receptors were obtained from a boy aged 5-17 years in good health.

The chain employs TRBV20-1 and TRBJ2-1, with 7 bases aligning to TRBD2. Germline-derived CDR1 and CDR2 are DFQATT and SNEGSKA (reference sequence). The CDR3 runs 14 residues. With 6 bases clipped from V and 4 bases from J, the junction kept 9 bases outside the gene matches. CDR3: CSAPVAGLYNEQFF. The DNA for the CDR3 is TGCAGTGCCCCGGTAGCGGGCCTATACAATGAGCAGTTCTTC.

V is TRBV20-1 and J is TRBJ2-6, with 7 bases identical to TRBD1. The CDR3 is 16 residues long. V dropped 6 bases and J dropped 4; count of bases not matched to a gene: 12. Germline CDR1 DFQATT, CDR2 SNEGSKA (reference sequence). The CDR3 protein is CSAMPRGQTGANVLTF. The CDR3 bases are TGCAGTGCCATGCCTCGGGGACAGACCGGGGCCAACGTCCTGACTTTC.

To note about this clonotype: This could be a read error, since a much larger clone is one nucleotide away. The chain is built from TRBV6-5 and TRBJ1-5; weak D call: TRBD1 (6 bases). Germline lookup yields CDR1 MNHEY and CDR2 SVGAGI. There are 14 residues in the CDR3. Trimming shortened V by 5 bases and J by 2 bases, and 10 bases separated the two germline ends. The CDR3 DNA reads as TGTGCCAGCAGTCGGTCAGGGGGCAATCAGCCCCAGCATTTT. Translation gives CASSRSGGNQPQHF.

The chain links TRBV6-2 or TRBV6-3 to TRBJ2-1; 10 bases fit TRBD2. The germline V gene has CDR1 MNHEY and CDR2 SVGEGT. The CDR3 extends over 14 amino acids. With 4 bases clipped from V and 14 bases from J, the junction kept 11 bases outside the gene matches. The CDR3 DNA reads TGTGCCAGCAGTTGGGGACTAGCGAAAAACTCTAAGTTCTTC. Translation gives CASSWGLAKNSKFF.

This clonotype has only a few counts. The germline gene is not matched at one end of the junction; a read error may be the cause. This chain joins TRBV6-5 and TRBJ2-1, with 7 positions matching TRBD2. Germline V gene data show CDR1 as MNHEY and CDR2 as SVGAGI. The CDR3 contains 15 residues. CDR3 bases: TGTGCCAGCAGTTCGCAAGCGGGGCCCTACGATGAGCAGTTCTTC. It encodes CASSSQAGPYDEQFF.

This chain uses TRBV29-1 with TRBJ1-2; D is undetermined. Per the germline V gene, CDR1 is SQVTM and CDR2 is ANQGSEA. The CDR3 is 12 residues long. The V end was cut by 4 bases, the J end by 2 bases, with 8 bases between. CDR3 amino acids: CSVGEGNYGYTF. In DNA, the CDR3 is TGCAGCGTTGGAGAAGGCAACTATGGCTACACCTTC.

This clonotype has more than one count but fewer than ten. This sequence joins TRBV6-5 and TRBJ2-5; D gene unclear. The DNA end favors TRBJ2-1, so the J call may be wrong. This CDR3 comprises 15 residues. Germline V gene sequence: CDR1 MNHEY, CDR2 SVGAGI. The CDR3 nucleotides read TGTGCCAGCAGTTACCATAGGACGGTCGCCAATGAGCAGTTCTTC. This encodes CASSYHRTVANEQFF.

The CDR3 reads CASRYYSTGARTEAFF. CDR3 in DNA: TGCGCCAGCAGATATTATAGTACGGGGGCTAGGACTGAAGCTTTCTTT. V usage is TRBV5-1 and J usage is TRBJ1-1; D perhaps matches TRBD1 (6 bases). CDR1 SGHRS and CDR2 YFSETQ come from the germline V gene. V was clipped by 5 bases and J by 5 bases, with 22 bases between them. The CDR3 has 16 amino acids.

This rearrangement joins TRBV6-1 to TRBJ2-1; 9 nucleotides line up with TRBD1. The CDR3 covers 15 residues. Unmatched junction bases numbered 3, after V lost 2 bases and J lost 4 bases. Germline lookup yields CDR1 MNHNS and CDR2 SASEGT. In DNA form, the CDR3 reads TGTGCCAGCAGTGAAAGGACAGGGGATTACAATGAGCAGTTCTTC. Amino acid sequence: CASSERTGDYNEQFF.